The present entry profiles one T cell receptor (beta chain) with its context. What it recognizes is unknown. No fewer than 5.5 micrograms of total RNA were isolated from every sample. The data originate from a study of blood T cells in healthy people across ages. Together with a sample-barcoded 5' primer, a J-beta primer mix was included in a second PCR lasting about 7 to 11 cycles. TCRdb passed the 5' RACE reads through MiXCR, listing each CDR3 protein once. This sample yields about 640,000 distinct CDR3 sequences, of which 58% are seen a single time; about two fifths belongs to the top ten. Regarding the study as a whole: Naive and antigen-experienced cells were not separated, limiting conclusive comparison. With age, beta diversity per million T cells declined roughly linearly, significantly by 30 to 40.

The CDR3 runs to 14 residues. The germline V gene has CDR1 DFQATT and CDR2 SNEGSKA (reference sequence). The V segment lost 6 bases and the J segment 4 bases; nucleotides outside the gene matches: 7. This receptor was obtained from a man aged 55 to 70 in good health. The sequenced material came from blood. The chain is built from TRBV20-1 and TRBJ1-5; 9 bases fit TRBD1. The CDR3 DNA reads as TGCAGTGCAGGACAGGGGAGTCCAAATCAGCCCCAGCATTTT. Translated: CSAGQGSPNQPQHF.